Listed here are 14 T cell receptor beta chains from one sample, sequenced in a study of blood T cells in healthy people across ages. Using a J-beta primer mix together with a sample-barcoded 5' primer, a second PCR was run for roughly 6 to 12 cycles. Using its own MiXCR run on the 5' RACE reads, TCRdb lists one record per CDR3 protein. The table has about 510,000 distinct CDR3 sequences, around a quarter seen once. This sample also belongs to another study, concerning T cells of mothers and their children.

Sample: blood. These receptors all stem from a boy younger than 10 in good health.

This clonotype has only a few counts. The chain is built from TRBV3-1 and TRBJ2-7, with TRBD2 matching over 12 bases. Germline V lookup: CDR1 LGHDT, CDR2 YNNKEL (reference sequence). V was pared by 1 base and J by 7 bases, with 11 bases of the junction left unmatched. There are 17 residues in the CDR3. The CDR3 here is CASSQGPPRLAGDEQYF. In nucleotides, the CDR3 is TGTGCCAGCAGCCAAGGACCCCCCAGACTAGCGGGAGATGAGCAGTACTTC.

With regard to this clonotype: One end of the junction fails to match germline, which may point to a read error. The chain has TRBV7-7 and TRBJ2-5, with 8 bases aligning to TRBD2. This CDR3 comprises 17 residues. Germline CDR1 reads SSHAT; CDR2 reads FNYEAQ (reference sequence). The CDR3 nucleotides are TGTGCTAGCAGCTTAGAGGGTCCGGGGGGGCCTCAAGAGACCCAGTACTTC. This gives the protein CASSLEGPGGPQETQYF.

The rearrangement uses TRBV29-1 and TRBJ2-5, with 10 bases matching TRBD1. Germline loops: CDR1 SQVTM, CDR2 ANQGSEA. The CDR3 loop spans 14 amino acids. V was clipped by 5 bases and J by 4 bases; unmatched bases: 7. Written as DNA, the CDR3 is TGCAGCGTTTGGACAGGGGGTAGTCGAGAGACCCAGTACTTC. Protein sequence: CSVWTGGSRETQYF.

The rearrangement joins TRBV12-5 to TRBJ1-6, with a tentative D call TRBD1 (6 bases). Germline V lookup: CDR1 LGHNT, CDR2 FRNRAP. The CDR3 has 16 amino acids. V lost 5 bases and J lost 2, with 13 bases in between. CDR3 sequence: CASGQGNSAYNSPLHF. DNA of the CDR3: TGTGCTAGTGGTCAGGGGAATTCGGCCTATAATTCACCCCTCCACTTT.

This clonotype has more than one count but fewer than ten. The chain carries TRBV12-3 or TRBV12-4 and TRBJ2-5, with D possibly matching TRBD1 (5 bases). The closer fit of TRBJ2-7 to the DNA end suggests the J call may be wrong. This CDR3 is 15 amino acids long. The CDR3: CASSFQGLPFHEQYF. The CDR3 DNA follows: TGTGCCAGCAGTTTTCAGGGATTGCCGTTCCACGAGCAGTACTTC.

The rearrangement links TRBV13 to TRBJ2-4, with D maybe TRBD2 (5 bases). The germline CDR1 and CDR2 sequences are PRHDT and FYEKMQ (reference sequence). The CDR3 loop spans 16 amino acids. V dropped 2 bases and J dropped 1 base, with 12 bases sitting between them. CDR3 bases: TGTGCCAGCAGCTTATTGTCCGGGGAGGCCAAAAACATTCAGTACTTC. Translating gives CASSLLSGEAKNIQYF.

The J gene is TRBJ2-7, the V gene TRBV20-1; TRBD2 is a possible D gene (5 bases). The CDR3 spans 13 residues. Germline V gene sequence: CDR1 DFQATT, CDR2 SNEGSKA (reference sequence). The ends were cut back, 3 bases at V and 1 base at J, with 10 bases in the middle. In nucleotides, the CDR3 is TGCAGTGCTAGGGGGTGGGAGTCCTACGAGCAGTACTTC. It codes for CSARGWESYEQYF.

Only a few counts were recorded for this clonotype. This chain uses TRBV10-3 with TRBJ2-4; possibly TRBD2 for D (5 bases). Trimming cost V 0 bases and J 0 bases, with 9 bases left between them. This CDR3 has 16 residues. Germline V CDR1 and CDR2: ENHRY, SYGVKD. This CDR3 reads CAISESGGLAKNIQYF. CDR3 nucleotides: TGTGCCATCAGTGAGTCGGGCGGGTTAGCCAAAAACATTCAGTACTTC.

This sequence joins TRBV28 and TRBJ1-5, with 11 nucleotides matching TRBD1. J gave up 6 bases and V 7 bases, and 11 bases lay outside the gene matches. The CDR3 is 16 amino acids. Germline CDR1 is MDHEN and CDR2 is SYDVKM. CDR3 in amino acids: CASNPIRDRGSQPQHF. The CDR3 DNA reads TGTGCCAGCAACCCGATCCGGGACAGGGGGAGTCAGCCCCAGCATTTT.

This chain links TRBV5-4 with TRBJ2-5, with unresolved D. Germline V gene lookup returns CDR1 SGHNT and CDR2 YYREEE (reference sequence). With 5 bases removed from V and 3 bases from J, the gap between germline ends came to 8 bases. The CDR3 has 12 residues. CDR3 amino acids: CASSPEEETQYF. The CDR3 nucleotides are TGTGCCAGCAGTCCCGAAGAAGAGACCCAGTACTTC.

Here the CDR3 reads CASSRNTHQETQYF. In nucleotides, the CDR3 is TGTGCCAGCAGCCGCAATACCCACCAAGAGACCCAGTACTTC. J is TRBJ2-5 and V is TRBV7-2; no definite D call. The germline V gene has CDR1 SGHTA and CDR2 FQGNSA. V gave up 5 bases and J gave up 0 bases, with 10 bases separating them. This CDR3 has 14 residues.

This clonotype was seen a handful of times. V gene TRBV29-1 combines with J gene TRBJ2-1; 8 nucleotides match TRBD2. The J segment lost 1 base and the V segment lost 8 bases, leaving 10 bases of the junction unmatched. This CDR3 has 15 residues. The germline V gene has CDR1 SQVTM and CDR2 ANQGSEA. CDR3 amino acids: CSSLTSGGSYNEQFF. In DNA, the CDR3 is TGCAGCTCCCTGACCAGCGGGGGATCCTACAATGAGCAGTTCTTC.

The chain employs TRBV3-1 and TRBJ2-5; weak D call: TRBD2 (5 bases). The DNA end favors TRBJ2-7, so the J call may be wrong. Germline V gene data show CDR1 as LGHDT and CDR2 as YNNKEL (reference sequence). The CDR3 length is 13 residues. CDR3 bases: TGTGCCAGCAGCCAAGAGTGGAGGTCCGAGCAGTACTTC. It specifies CASSQEWRSEQYF.

This clonotype was seen only a few times. The gene calls are TRBV29-1 and TRBJ2-7; TRBD1 is a possible D gene (7 bases). This CDR3 region has 14 residues. Germline values: CDR1 SQVTM, CDR2 ANQGSEA. With 4 bases removed from V and 2 bases from J, the gap between germline ends came to 15 bases. The CDR3 bases are TGCAGCGTTGGGGGGGACAGTGAGACCTACGAGCAGTACTTC. This translates into CSVGGDSETYEQYF.